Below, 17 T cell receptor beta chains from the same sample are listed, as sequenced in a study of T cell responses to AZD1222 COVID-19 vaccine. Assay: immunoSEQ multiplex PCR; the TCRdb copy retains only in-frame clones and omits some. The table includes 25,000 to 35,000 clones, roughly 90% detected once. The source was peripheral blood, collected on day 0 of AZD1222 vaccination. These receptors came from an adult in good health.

In DNA form, the CDR3 reads TGTGCCAGCAGCCAAATACTAGCGCCAGGGCGGGAGCAGTTCTTC. It specifies CASSQILAPGREQFF. The rearrangement links TRBV4-2 to TRBJ2-1; 7 nucleotides line up with TRBD2. Germline CDR1 and CDR2: LGHNA and YNFKEQ. The V gene end was trimmed by 2 bases and the J gene end by 10 bases; junction bases not matched to a gene: 11. The CDR3 is 15 amino acids.

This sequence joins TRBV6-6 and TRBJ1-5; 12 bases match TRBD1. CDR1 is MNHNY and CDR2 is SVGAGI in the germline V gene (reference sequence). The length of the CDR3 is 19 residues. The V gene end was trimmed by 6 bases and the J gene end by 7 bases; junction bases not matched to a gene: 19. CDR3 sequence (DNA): TGTGCCAGCAGCTTGTCCTCTCCGGGACAGGGGGCGCACGGGCAGCCCCAGCATTTT. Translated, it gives CASSLSSPGQGAHGQPQHF.

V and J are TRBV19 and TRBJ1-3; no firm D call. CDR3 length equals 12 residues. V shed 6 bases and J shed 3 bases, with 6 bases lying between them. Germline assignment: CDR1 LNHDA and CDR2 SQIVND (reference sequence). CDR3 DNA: TGTGCCAGTAGCGGCTATGGAAACACCATATATTTT. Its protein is CASSGYGNTIYF.

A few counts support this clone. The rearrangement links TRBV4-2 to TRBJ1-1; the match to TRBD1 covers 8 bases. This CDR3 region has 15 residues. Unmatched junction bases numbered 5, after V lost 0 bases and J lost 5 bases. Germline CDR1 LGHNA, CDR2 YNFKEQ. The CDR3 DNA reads TGTGCCAGCAGCCAAGATTCAGGGGGCAGGACTGAAGCTTTCTTT. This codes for CASSQDSGGRTEAFF.

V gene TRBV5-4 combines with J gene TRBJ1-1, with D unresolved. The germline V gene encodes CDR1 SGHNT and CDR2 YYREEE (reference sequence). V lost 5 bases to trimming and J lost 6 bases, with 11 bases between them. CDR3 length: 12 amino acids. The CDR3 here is CASSHDRSEAFF. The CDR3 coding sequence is TGTGCCAGCAGTCACGACCGATCTGAAGCTTTCTTT.

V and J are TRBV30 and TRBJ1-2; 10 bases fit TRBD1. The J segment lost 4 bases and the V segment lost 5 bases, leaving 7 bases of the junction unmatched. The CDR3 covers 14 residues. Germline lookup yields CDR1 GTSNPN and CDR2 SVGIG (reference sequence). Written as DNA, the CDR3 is TGTGCCTGGTCCTCGACAGGGGGCGGCTATGGCTACACCTTC. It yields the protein CAWSSTGGGYGYTF. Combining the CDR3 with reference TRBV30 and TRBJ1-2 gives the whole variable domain SQTIHQWPATLVQPVGSPLSLECTVEGTSNPNLYWYRQAAGRGLQLLFYSVGIGQISSEVPQNLSASRPQDRQFILSSKKLLLSDSGFYLCAWSSTGGGYGYTFGSGTRLTVV.

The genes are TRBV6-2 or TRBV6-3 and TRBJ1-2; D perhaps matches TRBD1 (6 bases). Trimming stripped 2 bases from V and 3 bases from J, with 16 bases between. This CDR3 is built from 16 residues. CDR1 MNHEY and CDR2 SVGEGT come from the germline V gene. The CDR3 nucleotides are TGTGCCAGCAGTTACACGATCGGGGGCGCAGACTATGGCTACACCTTC. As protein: CASSYTIGGADYGYTF.

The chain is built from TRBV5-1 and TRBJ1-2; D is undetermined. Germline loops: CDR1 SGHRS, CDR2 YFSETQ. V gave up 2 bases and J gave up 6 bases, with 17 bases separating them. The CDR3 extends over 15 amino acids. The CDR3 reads CASSFEGLTLHGYTF. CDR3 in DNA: TGCGCCAGCAGCTTCGAGGGTTTGACGTTACATGGCTACACCTTC.

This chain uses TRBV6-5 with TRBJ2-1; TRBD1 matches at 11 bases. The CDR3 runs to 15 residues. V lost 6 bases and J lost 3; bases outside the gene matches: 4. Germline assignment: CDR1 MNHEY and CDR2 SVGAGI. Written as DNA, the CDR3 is TGTGCCAGCAGCTCCGGGACAGGGGGCTACAATGAGCAGTTCTTC. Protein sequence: CASSSGTGGYNEQFF.

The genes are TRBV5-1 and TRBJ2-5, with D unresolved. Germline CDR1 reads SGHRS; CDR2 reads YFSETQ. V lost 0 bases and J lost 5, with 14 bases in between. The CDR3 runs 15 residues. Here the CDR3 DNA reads TGCGCCAGCAGCTTGGAATATGGTAGCTGGGAGACCCAGTACTTC. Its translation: CASSLEYGSWETQYF.

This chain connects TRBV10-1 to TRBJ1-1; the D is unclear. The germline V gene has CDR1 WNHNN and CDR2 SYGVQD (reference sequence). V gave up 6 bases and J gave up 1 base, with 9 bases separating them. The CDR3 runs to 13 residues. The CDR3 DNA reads TGCGCCAGCAGCCCTCAGAGGAACACTGAAGCTTTCTTT. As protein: CASSPQRNTEAFF.

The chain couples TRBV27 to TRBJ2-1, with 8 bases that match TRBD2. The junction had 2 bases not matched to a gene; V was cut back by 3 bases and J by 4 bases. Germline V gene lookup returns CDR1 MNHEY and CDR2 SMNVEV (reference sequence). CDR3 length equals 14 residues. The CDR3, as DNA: TGTGCCAGCAGTTTCAGCGGGGGATACAATGAGCAGTTCTTC. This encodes CASSFSGGYNEQFF.

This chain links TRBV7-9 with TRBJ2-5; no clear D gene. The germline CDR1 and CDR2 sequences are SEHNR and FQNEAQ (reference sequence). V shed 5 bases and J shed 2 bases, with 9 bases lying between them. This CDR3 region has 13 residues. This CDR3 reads CASSIPGQETQYF. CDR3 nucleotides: TGTGCCAGCAGCATACCCGGACAAGAGACCCAGTACTTC.

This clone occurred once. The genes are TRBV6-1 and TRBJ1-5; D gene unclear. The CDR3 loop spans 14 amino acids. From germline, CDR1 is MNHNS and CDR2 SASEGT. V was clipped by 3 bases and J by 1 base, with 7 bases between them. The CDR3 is CASSDGRSNQPQHF. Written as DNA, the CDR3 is TGTGCCAGCAGTGACGGCCGGAGCAATCAGCCCCAGCATTTT.

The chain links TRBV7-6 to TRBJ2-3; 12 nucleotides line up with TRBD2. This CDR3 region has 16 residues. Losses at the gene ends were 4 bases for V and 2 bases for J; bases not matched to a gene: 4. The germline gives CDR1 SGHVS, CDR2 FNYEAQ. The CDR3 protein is CASSSLAGGPTDTQYF. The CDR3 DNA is TGTGCCAGCAGCTCCCTAGCGGGGGGGCCCACAGATACGCAGTATTTT.

The CDR3 DNA sequence: TGTGCCAGCAGCTTAGGGACCGTGGTCTCACCCCTCCACTTT. Its protein product is CASSLGTVVSPLHF. This chain links TRBV7-9 with TRBJ1-6, with no clear D. Germline CDR1 is SEHNR and CDR2 is FQNEAQ (reference sequence). This CDR3 region has 14 residues. V gave up 1 base and J gave up 10 bases, with 11 bases separating them. The full variable domain, rest sourced from reference TRBV7-9 and TRBJ1-6, is DTGVSQNPRHKITKRGQNVTFRCDPISEHNRLYWYRQTLGQGPEFLTYFQNEAQLEKSRLLSDRFSAERPKGSFSTLEIQRTEQGDSAMYLCASSLGTVVSPLHFGNGTRLTVT.

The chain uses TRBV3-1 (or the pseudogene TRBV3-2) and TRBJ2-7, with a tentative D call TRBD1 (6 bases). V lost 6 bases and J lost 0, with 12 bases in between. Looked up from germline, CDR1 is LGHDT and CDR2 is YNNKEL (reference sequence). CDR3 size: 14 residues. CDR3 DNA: TGTGCCAGCAGAGATCAGGGGTCCTCCTACGAGCAGTACTTC. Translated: CASRDQGSSYEQYF.